These 20 T cell receptor beta chains were sequenced from one sample in a study of sequential checkpoint blockade in melanoma. The table came from immunoSEQ multiplex PCR; TCRdb's copy has only in-frame clones and leaves some out. The data show 25,000 to 30,000 clones, about 77% seen once. Documented treatment: randomized to nivolumab then ipilimumab (arm A) or the reverse (arm B). The sample here was CD8+ T cells sorted from blood (inferred from file names), taken from a patient given nivolumab and ipilimumab in sequence. The receptor source for this set is a human donor with melanoma.

This chain joins TRBV7-9 and TRBJ2-5, with TRBD2 matching over 12 bases. Matching the DNA end better, TRBJ2-7 makes the J call doubtful. CDR1 and CDR2 (germline): SEHNR, FQNEAQ (reference sequence). This CDR3 has 15 residues. The CDR3 nucleotides read TGTGCCAGCAGCTCCCCTAGCGGGAGGGGCTACGAGCAGTACTTC. Translation gives CASSSPSGRGYEQYF.

This chain links TRBV7-6 with TRBJ2-1, with a tentative D call TRBD2 (6 bases). Germline V gives CDR1 SGHVS, CDR2 FNYEAQ. Trimming stripped 2 bases from V and 4 bases from J, with 9 bases between. The CDR3 has 14 amino acids. The CDR3 DNA reads as TGTGCCAGCAGCTTAACGGGAGTTTACAATGAGCAGTTCTTC. Its translation is CASSLTGVYNEQFF.

This sequence joins TRBV7-9 and TRBJ2-7; D is unclear. The CDR3 spans 15 residues. Germline-derived CDR1 and CDR2 are SEHNR and FQNEAQ (reference sequence). V was pared by 4 bases and J by 0 bases, with 13 bases between. CDR3 residues: CASSWYTAHSYEQYF. The CDR3 nucleotides are TGTGCCAGCAGCTGGTACACCGCCCACTCCTACGAGCAGTACTTC. The variable domain in full, with the rest retrieved from reference TRBV7-9 and TRBJ2-7, is DTGVSQNPRHKITKRGQNVTFRCDPISEHNRLYWYRQTLGQGPEFLTYFQNEAQLEKSRLLSDRFSAERPKGSFSTLEIQRTEQGDSAMYLCASSWYTAHSYEQYFGPGTRLTVT.

The chain carries TRBV6-1 and TRBJ2-1; 7 bases fit TRBD1. After removal of 7 bases from V and 2 bases from J, the junction contained 5 bases not matched to a gene. The CDR3 spans 14 residues. Germline CDR1 MNHNS, CDR2 SASEGT. The CDR3 sequence: CASNPGTAYNEQFF. The CDR3 DNA reads as TGTGCCAGCAATCCCGGGACAGCCTACAATGAGCAGTTCTTC.

Details on this clone: Other DNA variants within this sample encode the same CDR3. The chain has TRBV25-1 and TRBJ2-7, with a possible D match to TRBD2 (5 bases). The CDR3 extends over 15 amino acids. V was shortened by 2 bases and J by 4 bases, with 15 bases between the two germline ends. CDR1 MGHDK and CDR2 SYGVNS come from the germline V gene. Here the CDR3 reads CASSEPSGSDYEQYF. DNA of the CDR3: TGTGCCAGCAGTGAACCCTCGGGGTCAGATTACGAGCAGTACTTC.

This clone was seen a handful of times. The V and J genes are TRBV28 and TRBJ2-7, with D perhaps matching TRBD1 (5 bases). The CDR3 contains 15 residues. Germline values: CDR1 MDHEN, CDR2 SYDVKM. Trimming took 5 bases from V and 2 from J, leaving 16 bases between them. In DNA form, the CDR3 reads TGTGCCAGCAGTAAGGTACAGGCACAGCCCTACGAGCAGTACTTC. It encodes CASSKVQAQPYEQYF.

This sequence joins TRBV7-2 and TRBJ1-1; TRBD1 might be the D (5 bases). V lost 4 bases, J lost 0 bases, and 18 bases lay in between. The CDR3 extends over 17 amino acids. Germline loops: CDR1 SGHTA, CDR2 FQGNSA. The CDR3 protein is CASSSGWVGQMNTEAFF. The DNA for the CDR3 is TGTGCCAGCAGCTCAGGGTGGGTCGGGCAGATGAACACTGAAGCTTTCTTT. The variable domain in full, with the rest retrieved from reference TRBV7-2 and TRBJ1-1, is GAGVSQSPSNKVTEKGKDVELRCDPISGHTALYWYRQSLGQGLEFLIYFQGNSAPDKSGLPSDRFSAERTGGSVSTLTIQRTQQEDSAVYLCASSSGWVGQMNTEAFFGQGTRLTVV.

The V call is TRBV2, the J call TRBJ2-7; a possible D gene is TRBD2 (6 bases). Germline V CDR1 and CDR2: SNHLY, FYNNEI. This CDR3 region has 12 residues. Trimming cost V 7 bases and J 6 bases, with 13 bases left between them. CDR3 sequence reads: CASNRGTLEQYF. As DNA, the CDR3 is TGTGCCAGCAACCGGGGGACCCTCGAGCAGTACTTC.

V is TRBV29-1 and J is TRBJ2-3, with D unresolved. V was cut by 3 bases and J by 2 bases, with 15 bases left in between. Germline CDR1 and CDR2: SQVTM and ANQGSEA. This CDR3 contains 15 residues. CDR3 DNA sequence: TGCAGCGTTGATCTCGGTGTTACCCCCACAGATACGCAGTATTTT. Encoded protein: CSVDLGVTPTDTQYF.

The chain couples TRBV6-4 to TRBJ2-3; 11 bases map to TRBD1. Germline V gene sequence: CDR1 MRHNA, CDR2 SNTAGT. CDR3 length: 15 amino acids. V trimming: 8 bases; J trimming: 0 bases; junction bases outside the gene matches: 4. CDR3 amino acids: CASRDRGSSTDTQYF. The CDR3 region has the DNA TGTGCCAGCCGGGACAGGGGGTCGAGCACAGATACGCAGTATTTT.

This clone was observed a handful of times. The rearrangement uses TRBV29-1 and TRBJ2-7; 12 positions agree with TRBD2. Losses at the gene ends were 4 bases for V and 6 bases for J; bases not matched to a gene: 13. CDR1 and CDR2 (germline): SQVTM, ANQGSEA. There are 16 residues in the CDR3. CDR3: CSVVKDGLAGSSEQYF. CDR3 sequence (DNA): TGCAGCGTTGTAAAAGATGGACTAGCGGGAAGCTCCGAGCAGTACTTC.

This clone was found a few times. The V and J genes are TRBV19 and TRBJ2-1, with no clear D. The V gene lost 6 bases and the J gene lost 7 bases, with 13 bases spanning the gap. The germline CDR1 and CDR2 sequences are LNHDA and SQIVND (reference sequence). CDR3 length: 13 residues. CDR3 bases: TGTGCCAGTAGCCCCACCGGTGGTAATGAGCAGTTCTTC. Residues: CASSPTGGNEQFF. Full variable domain (outside the CDR3, taken from reference TRBV19 and TRBJ2-1): DGGITQSPKYLFRKEGQNVTLSCEQNLNHDAMYWYRQDPGQGLRLIYYSQIVNDFQKGDIAEGYSVSREKKESFPLTVTSAQKNPTAFYLCASSPTGGNEQFFGPGTRLTVL.

The V gene is TRBV9, the J gene TRBJ2-5, with D possibly being TRBD2 (7 bases). Per the germline V gene, CDR1 is SGDLS and CDR2 is YYNGEE. The CDR3 consists of 13 residues. V gave up 4 bases and J gave up 4 bases, with 11 bases separating them. In nucleotides, the CDR3 is TGTGCCAGCAGCCTAGGGGGGGTAGAGACCCAGTACTTC. Its protein is CASSLGGVETQYF.

CDR3 sequence reads: CASSLSGWAGYNYGYTF. In DNA form, the CDR3 reads TGTGCCAGCAGTTTATCCGGGTGGGCGGGTTACAACTATGGCTACACCTTC. V usage is TRBV27 and J usage is TRBJ1-2; D not resolved. The CDR3 has 17 amino acids. With 0 bases removed from V and 2 bases from J, the gap between germline ends came to 16 bases. In germline, CDR1 is MNHEY, CDR2 SMNVEV (reference sequence).

The chain recombines TRBV4-1 with TRBJ1-1; TRBD1 might be the D (5 bases). The CDR3 contains 15 residues. V was cut by 0 bases and J by 4 bases, with 12 bases left in between. Germline CDR1 and CDR2: MGHRA and YSYEKL. CDR3 region: CASSQEFQGGTEAFF. As DNA, the CDR3 is TGCGCCAGCAGCCAAGAATTCCAGGGCGGCACTGAAGCTTTCTTT.

V usage is TRBV29-1 and J usage is TRBJ1-4, with a weak D call TRBD1 (5 bases). CDR3 size: 16 residues. V shed 4 bases and J shed 7 bases, with 22 bases lying between them. Germline CDR1 reads SQVTM; CDR2 reads ANQGSEA. Here the CDR3 DNA reads TGCAGCGTTGTAGAGGGCGACAGTCCACTCCCTGAAAAACTGTTTTTT. Amino acid sequence: CSVVEGDSPLPEKLFF.

The V call is TRBV5-1, the J call TRBJ2-7; 9 bases map to TRBD1. This CDR3 region has 14 residues. The ends lost 3 bases at V and 5 bases at J; junction bases unmatched: 6. Germline CDR1 is SGHRS and CDR2 is YFSETQ. CDR3 DNA sequence: TGCGCCAGCAGCTACACAGGGGGCGTCGACGAGCAGTACTTC. Protein product: CASSYTGGVDEQYF. Looking up the rest from reference TRBV5-1 and TRBJ2-7 gives the full variable domain: KAGVTQTPRYLIKTRGQQVTLSCSPISGHRSVSWYQQTPGQGLQFLFEYFSETQRNKGNFPGRFSGRQFSNSRSEMNVSTLELGDSALYLCASSYTGGVDEQYFGPGTRLTVT.

This clone was counted a few times. V gene TRBV4-3 combines with J gene TRBJ2-1; D might be TRBD2 (7 bases). CDR1 and CDR2 from the germline V gene are LGHNA and YSLEER. V lost 1 base to trimming and J lost 2 bases, with 18 bases between them. The CDR3 has 18 residues. The chain's CDR3 is CASSQVWGGASTYNEQFF. CDR3 in DNA: TGCGCCAGCAGCCAAGTGTGGGGGGGGGCCTCGACCTACAATGAGCAGTTCTTC.

With regard to this clone: The sample has other DNA sequences that encode this CDR3 too. The chain couples TRBV13 to TRBJ2-7; unclear D gene. V lost 4 bases and J 5 bases, leaving 9 bases between the germline ends. The CDR3 length is 12 residues. Per the germline V gene, CDR1 is PRHDT and CDR2 is FYEKMQ (reference sequence). The CDR3 sequence: CASSSPRNEQYF. In nucleotides, the CDR3 is TGTGCCAGCAGCTCACCCAGGAACGAGCAGTACTTC.

This rearrangement joins TRBV6-5 to TRBJ1-4, with 10 positions matching TRBD1. The CDR3 runs to 15 residues. The germline V gene encodes CDR1 MNHEY and CDR2 SVGAGI. V lost 0 bases, J lost 10 bases, and 5 bases stayed unmatched. The CDR3, as DNA: TGTGCCAGCAGTTACTCGACAGGGGGCATGGGAAAACTGTTTTTT. Its translation: CASSYSTGGMGKLFF.